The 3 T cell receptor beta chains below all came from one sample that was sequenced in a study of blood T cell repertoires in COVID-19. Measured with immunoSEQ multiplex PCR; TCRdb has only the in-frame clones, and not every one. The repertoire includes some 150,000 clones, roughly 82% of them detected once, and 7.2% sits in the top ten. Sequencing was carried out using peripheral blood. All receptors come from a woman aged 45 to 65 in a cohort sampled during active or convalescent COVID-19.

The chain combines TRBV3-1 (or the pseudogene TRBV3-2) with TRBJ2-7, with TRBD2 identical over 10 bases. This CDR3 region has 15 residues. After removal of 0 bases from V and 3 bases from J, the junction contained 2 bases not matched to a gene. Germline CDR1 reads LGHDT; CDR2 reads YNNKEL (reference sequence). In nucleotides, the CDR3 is TGTGCCAGCAGCCAAGATTCTAGCGGGGGCTACGAGCAGTACTTC. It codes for CASSQDSSGGYEQYF.

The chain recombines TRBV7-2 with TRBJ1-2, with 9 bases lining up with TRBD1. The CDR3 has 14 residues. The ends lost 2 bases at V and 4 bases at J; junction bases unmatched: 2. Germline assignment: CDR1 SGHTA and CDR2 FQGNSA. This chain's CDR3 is CASSLKGQGYGYTF. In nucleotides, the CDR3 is TGTGCCAGCAGCTTAAAGGGACAGGGCTATGGCTACACCTTC. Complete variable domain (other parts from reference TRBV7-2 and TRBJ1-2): GAGVSQSPSNKVTEKGKDVELRCDPISGHTALYWYRQSLGQGLEFLIYFQGNSAPDKSGLPSDRFSAERTGGSVSTLTIQRTQQEDSAVYLCASSLKGQGYGYTFGSGTRLTVV.

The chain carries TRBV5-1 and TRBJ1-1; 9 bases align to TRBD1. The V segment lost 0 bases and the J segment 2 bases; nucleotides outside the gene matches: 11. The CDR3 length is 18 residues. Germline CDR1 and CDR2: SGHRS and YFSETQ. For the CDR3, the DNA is TGCGCCAGCAGCTTGGCCGAGGGACAGGGAGGGAGAAACACTGAAGCTTTCTTT. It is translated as CASSLAEGQGGRNTEAFF.